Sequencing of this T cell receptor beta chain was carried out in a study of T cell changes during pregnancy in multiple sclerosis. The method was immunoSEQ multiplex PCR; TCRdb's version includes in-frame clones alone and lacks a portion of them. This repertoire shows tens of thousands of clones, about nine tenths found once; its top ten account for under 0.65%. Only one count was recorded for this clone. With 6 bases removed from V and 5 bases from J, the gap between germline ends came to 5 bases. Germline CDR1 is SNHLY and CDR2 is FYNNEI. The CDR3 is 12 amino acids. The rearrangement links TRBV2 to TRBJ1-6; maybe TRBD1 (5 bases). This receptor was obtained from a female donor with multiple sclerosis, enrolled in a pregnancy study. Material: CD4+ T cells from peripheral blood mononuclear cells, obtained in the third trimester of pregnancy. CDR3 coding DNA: TGTGCCAGCAGCAGGGATAATTCACCCCTCCACTTT. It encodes CASSRDNSPLHF.